These 22 T cell receptor beta chains were sequenced from one sample in a study of blood T cell repertoires in COVID-19. Measured with immunoSEQ multiplex PCR; TCRdb has only the in-frame clones, and not every one. The sample lists tens of thousands of clones, 86% seen once, with less than 4.5% in the top ten. Sequencing used peripheral blood. The receptor source for this set is a man aged 80 or over with active COVID-19.

This chain connects TRBV30 to TRBJ2-5; no reliable D call. The V end was cut by 6 bases, the J end by 2 bases, with 10 bases between. In germline, CDR1 is GTSNPN, CDR2 SVGIG (reference sequence). This CDR3 is 12 amino acids long. This CDR3 is CACGRVQETQYF. CDR3 DNA: TGTGCCTGCGGACGAGTGCAAGAGACCCAGTACTTC.

The chain links TRBV11-3 to TRBJ2-3, with 8 bases lining up with TRBD2. The CDR3 spans 13 residues. Unmatched junction bases numbered 6, after V lost 5 bases and J lost 8 bases. Germline V gives CDR1 SGHNT, CDR2 YENEEA. The CDR3 region has the DNA TGTGCCAGCAGCCTGGGACTAGTTGGTACGCAGTATTTT. It specifies CASSLGLVGTQYF.

The table lists this clone with a few counts. The chain uses TRBV28 and TRBJ2-6; tentatively, D is TRBD2 (6 bases). The germline V and J ends were trimmed by 5 bases and 1 base, with 15 bases remaining between them. Germline V gene lookup returns CDR1 MDHEN and CDR2 SYDVKM. The CDR3 consists of 17 residues. Written as DNA, the CDR3 is TGTGCCAGCAGTACCGGGACTGCCTCTTCTGGGGCCAACGTCCTGACTTTC. Its translation is CASSTGTASSGANVLTF.

The chain uses TRBV27 and TRBJ1-2; possibly TRBD1 for D (6 bases). The V and J ends lost 10 bases and 5 bases respectively, with 17 bases between them. This CDR3 is 13 amino acids long. CDR1 MNHEY and CDR2 SMNVEV come from the germline V gene (reference sequence). The CDR3 here is CATRTETNYGYTF. The DNA for the CDR3 is TGTGCCACCAGGACAGAAACAAATTATGGCTACACCTTC.

This chain connects TRBV5-6 to TRBJ2-3, with TRBD2 as a possible D gene (5 bases). Per the germline V gene, CDR1 is SGHDT and CDR2 is YYEEEE. This CDR3 has 13 residues. The ends were cut back, 1 base at V and 3 bases at J, with 6 bases in the middle. In DNA, the CDR3 is TGTGCCAGCAGCTTGACTAGTACAGATACGCAGTATTTT. Translated: CASSLTSTDTQYF.

The CDR3 sequence is CASSPEQGSNQPQHF. CDR3 nucleotide sequence: TGTGCCAGCAGCCCAGAGCAGGGTAGCAATCAGCCCCAGCATTTT. The chain joins TRBV7-2 to TRBJ1-5, with D possibly TRBD1 on 5 matching bases. V shed 5 bases and J shed 0 bases, with 11 bases lying between them. The CDR3 sequence is 15 residues long. The germline gives CDR1 SGHTA, CDR2 FQGNSA.

The rearrangement joins TRBV3-1 (or the pseudogene TRBV3-2) to TRBJ2-2; 9 bases agree with TRBD2. Germline V gives CDR1 LGHDT, CDR2 YNNKEL (reference sequence). The length of the CDR3 is 14 residues. V lost 6 bases, J lost 13 bases, and 12 bases stayed unmatched. The DNA for the CDR3 is TGTGCCAGCAGGCAAACGGGACTAGCCGGCGTGCTGTTTTTT. Translation: CASRQTGLAGVLFF.

V usage is TRBV28 and J usage is TRBJ2-7; D ambiguous. The germline gives CDR1 MDHEN, CDR2 SYDVKM. CDR3 length: 11 residues. V shed 8 bases and J shed 0 bases, with 5 bases lying between them. This CDR3 is CASANSYEQYF. Here the CDR3 DNA reads TGTGCCAGCGCTAACTCCTACGAGCAGTACTTC.

CDR3 nucleotides: TGTGCCACCAGCAGAGATCAGCGGGAGACCTACAATGAGCAGTTCTTC. The encoded protein is CATSRDQRETYNEQFF. This chain joins TRBV15 and TRBJ2-1, with 8 bases identical to TRBD2. The CDR3 sequence is 16 residues long. The germline CDR1 and CDR2 sequences are LNHNV and YYDKDF (reference sequence). V was clipped by 0 bases and J by 2 bases; unmatched bases: 3.

The gene calls are TRBV3-1 (or the pseudogene TRBV3-2) and TRBJ2-3, with D tentatively TRBD2 (5 bases). CDR1 and CDR2 from the germline V gene are LGHDT and YNNKEL (reference sequence). Trimming stripped 1 base from V and 5 bases from J, with 10 bases between. The CDR3 is 14 residues long. In nucleotides, the CDR3 is TGTGCCAGCAGCCAAGGGCCAAGCGGAGATACGCAGTATTTT. As protein: CASSQGPSGDTQYF.

The table lists this clone with a count of one. The chain combines TRBV4-3 with TRBJ2-1; TRBD2 matches 7 bases. V gave up 0 bases and J gave up 7 bases; unmatched junction bases: 9. CDR3 length: 16 amino acids. Germline V CDR1 and CDR2: LGHNA, YSLEER. The CDR3 reads CASSQDGAGAGNEQFF. CDR3 bases: TGCGCCAGCAGCCAAGATGGGGCGGGAGCAGGAAATGAGCAGTTCTTC.

This clone was counted at least ten times. V is TRBV5-1 and J is TRBJ2-1; 7 nucleotides match TRBD2. The germline V gene encodes CDR1 SGHRS and CDR2 YFSETQ. The CDR3 spans 14 residues. Trimming cost V 3 bases and J 5 bases; bases outside gene matches: 5. The CDR3 region is CASSSSSGDNEQFF. The CDR3 DNA reads as TGCGCCAGCAGCTCGTCTAGCGGAGACAATGAGCAGTTCTTC.

The chain has TRBV5-6 and TRBJ1-2, with a tentative D call TRBD1 (5 bases). CDR3 size: 14 residues. CDR1 is SGHDT, CDR2 YYEEEE, per germline. Between the trimmed V and J ends, which lost 0 bases and 3 bases, there was a span of 9 bases. This CDR3 reads CASSLGSGYYGYTF. In DNA form, the CDR3 reads TGTGCCAGCAGCTTGGGTTCAGGGTACTATGGCTACACCTTC.

This clone has only one observation. The chain combines TRBV10-3 with TRBJ2-3; TRBD2 matches at 7 bases. CDR1 is ENHRY and CDR2 is SYGVKD in the germline V gene. V dropped 7 bases and J dropped 4; count of bases not matched to a gene: 5. The CDR3 covers 13 residues. In DNA form, the CDR3 reads TGTGCCATCAAAGGCGGGAGCTCAGATACGCAGTATTTT. Translation gives CAIKGGSSDTQYF.

This clone was detected only a few times. The chain joins TRBV30 to TRBJ2-3; D unclear. The V end lost 2 bases, the J end lost 3 bases, and 9 bases lay between the germline ends. Germline-derived CDR1 and CDR2 are GTSNPN and SVGIG (reference sequence). The CDR3 extends over 13 amino acids. CDR3 nucleotide sequence: TGTGCCTGGAGTCCTTTAAAAACAGATACGCAGTATTTT. Its protein is CAWSPLKTDTQYF.

In DNA form, the CDR3 reads TGTGCCAGCAGCCGTACAGGGGAAATTGGCTACACCTTC. It encodes CASSRTGEIGYTF. The chain links TRBV12-3 or TRBV12-4 to TRBJ1-2; 7 bases are shared with TRBD1. V was clipped by 6 bases and J by 7 bases; unmatched bases: 8. The CDR3 extends over 13 amino acids.

The rearrangement uses TRBV19 and TRBJ1-1, with unresolved D. Germline V gene data show CDR1 as LNHDA and CDR2 as SQIVND (reference sequence). The CDR3 spans 12 residues. Trimming took 1 base from V and 5 from J, leaving 5 bases between them. In DNA, the CDR3 is TGTGCCAGTAGTATAGGTTCAACTGAAGCTTTCTTT. This gives the protein CASSIGSTEAFF.

V and J are TRBV28 and TRBJ2-2, with 7 bases identical to TRBD1. V was pared by 4 bases and J by 0 bases, with 2 bases of the junction left unmatched. There are 15 residues in the CDR3. The germline V gene has CDR1 MDHEN and CDR2 SYDVKM. The CDR3, as DNA: TGTGCCAGCAGTTCCGGGACAGCGAACACCGGGGAGCTGTTTTTT. Amino acids: CASSSGTANTGELFF. Variable domain in full (rest from reference TRBV28 and TRBJ2-2): DVKVTQSSRYLVKRTGEKVFLECVQDMDHENMFWYRQDPGLGLRLIYFSYDVKMKEKGDIPEGYSVSREKKERFSLILESASTNQTSMYLCASSSGTANTGELFFGEGSRLTVL.

The chain is built from TRBV2 and TRBJ1-3; D is uncertain. Trimming pared 4 bases from V and 0 bases from J, leaving 13 bases between. The germline V gene has CDR1 SNHLY and CDR2 FYNNEI. The CDR3 is 16 residues long. This CDR3 is CASSAQRVGSGNTIYF. Here the CDR3 DNA reads TGTGCCAGCAGTGCCCAACGGGTCGGCTCTGGAAACACCATATATTTT.

The chain is built from TRBV11-2 and TRBJ2-1, with D perhaps TRBD2 (7 bases). The CDR3 is 17 residues long. V was clipped by 5 bases and J by 5 bases, with 22 bases between them. The germline V gene has CDR1 SGHAT and CDR2 FQNNGV. The DNA for the CDR3 is TGTGCCAGCAGCCCACTTGGGGGGGCGGGGATCCACAATGAGCAGTTCTTC. Translating it yields CASSPLGGAGIHNEQFF.

The chain employs TRBV7-8 and TRBJ2-1, with D maybe TRBD2 (6 bases). Germline V gene sequence: CDR1 SGHVS, CDR2 FQNEAQ. The V and J ends lost 4 bases and 9 bases respectively, with 16 bases between them. The CDR3 contains 14 residues. The CDR3 DNA reads TGTGCCAGCAGCTACAGGAGGGAGGCTGCTGAGCAGTTCTTC. Protein product: CASSYRREAAEQFF.

This chain uses TRBV7-6 with TRBJ2-3; D is unresolved. Per germline, CDR1 SGHVS and CDR2 FNYEAQ. The CDR3 contains 14 residues. With 5 bases removed from V and 0 bases from J, the gap between germline ends came to 9 bases. The CDR3 DNA is TGTGCCAGCAGCCTGACGACTAGCACAGATACGCAGTATTTT. Translation gives CASSLTTSTDTQYF.